This is a list of T cell receptor beta chains from one sample in a study of blood T cell repertoires in COVID-19. The assay was immunoSEQ multiplex PCR, and TCRdb's table has in-frame clones only and misses some. The table includes 65,000 to 70,000 clones, nearly 80% detected once. The specimen sequenced was peripheral blood. These receptors were taken from a woman aged 55-69 years with acute or convalescent COVID-19. Both conserved end residues are part of each CDR3. The order of the fields is CDR3 length, V gene, CDR3 protein.

11,TRBV2,CVVIRNTEAFF
15,TRBV6-5,CASSYSTQGANEQYF
16,TRBV15,CATGIRSGGAYNEQFF
17,TRBV19,CASSISPSRVRKPPLHF
15,TRBV4-3,CASSQDDSPKNIQYF
15,TRBV27,CASSPERGGHNEQFF
16,TRBV7-3,CASSLSPGMSGTEAFF
15,TRBV7-9,CASSRGQGGINEQFF
15,TRBV6-6,CASSYRTGAAFGYTF
12,TRBV7-9,CASRQGDQPQHF
13,TRBV6-5,CASGRVFNQPQHF
15,TRBV27,CASRSRRVKTTEAFF
14,TRBV9,CASSSQGQRDTQYF
14,TRBV9,CASSAYQGDTEAFF
14,TRBV6-1,CASSERTYGSPLHF
13,TRBV6-4,CASSGEHFGEQFF
13,TRBV6-5,CASSRELGNEQFF
15,TRBV4-2,CASSLFGGGGNEQYF
14,TRBV9,CASSGEGTMDTQYF
15,TRBV5-8,CASSLRRVPYNEQFF
15,TRBV6-5,CAWIQGRANTGELFF
16,TRBV19,CASSMALSRGGDEQFF
15,TRBV19,CASSIRSVMNTEAFF
13,TRBV6-5,CASRVTVDGGYTF
15,TRBV28,CASSTPGTLNEKLFF
15,TRBV2,CASRVRLAGEETQYF
14,TRBV11-2,CASSLTGLNTEAFF
12,TRBV7-2,CASSLVAGKQYF
12,TRBV6-6,CASSWQGSKAFF
14,TRBV29-1,CSVRWRTANTEAFF
14,TRBV19,CASSIRRDAGGYTF
14,TRBV5-1,CASSLGQGWTEAFF
14,TRBV23-1,CASSLQGRNEKLFF
17,TRBV29-1,CSVEAMQGEQANYGYTF
16,TRBV5-4,CANTDFPSPGRNEQFF
16,TRBV7-3,CASSSETGGLNQPQHF
14,TRBV9,CASSKGGGNRPQHF
16,TRBV3-1/TRBV3-2,CASSQGSTSSTDTQYF
14,TRBV10-2,CASGTLGGAYEQYF
15,TRBV13,CASRPTGEGGYGYTF
15,TRBV4-3,CASSQTPGQAYGYTF
12,TRBV28,CASKSGGYEQYF
16,TRBV5-1,CASSLIWEAGQSEAFF
14,TRBV9,CASSARFLGSPLHF
15,TRBV28,CASRHQDFSNQPQHF